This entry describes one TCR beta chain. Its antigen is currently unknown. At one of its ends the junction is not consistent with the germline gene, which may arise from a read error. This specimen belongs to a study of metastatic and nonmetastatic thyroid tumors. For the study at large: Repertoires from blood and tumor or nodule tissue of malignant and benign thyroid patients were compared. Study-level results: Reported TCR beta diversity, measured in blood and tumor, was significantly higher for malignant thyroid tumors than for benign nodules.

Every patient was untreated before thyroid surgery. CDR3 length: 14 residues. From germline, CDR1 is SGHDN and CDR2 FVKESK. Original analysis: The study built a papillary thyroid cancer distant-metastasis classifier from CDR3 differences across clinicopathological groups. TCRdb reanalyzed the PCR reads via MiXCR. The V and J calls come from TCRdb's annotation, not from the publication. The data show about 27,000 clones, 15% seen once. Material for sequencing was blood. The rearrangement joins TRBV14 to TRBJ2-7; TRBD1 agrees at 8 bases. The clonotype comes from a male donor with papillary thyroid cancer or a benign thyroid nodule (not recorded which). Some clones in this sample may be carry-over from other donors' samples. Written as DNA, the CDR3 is TGTGCCAGCTCGGGCCGGACAGGGTCCTACGAGCAGTATTTC. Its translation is CASSGRTGSYEQYF.